The TCR beta chain described here comes from a study of blood T cell repertoires in COVID-19. Participant ages covered roughly 18 to 89 years across about two dozen US areas. Assignments of participants to cohorts depended upon their own reported clinical history. In the study's own analysis: Reference gene primer amplification in the assay estimated nucleated cell counts. Libraries were prepared by immunoSEQ multiplex PCR; TCRdb keeps only in-frame clonotypes and omits some of them. Clone size and V and J calls were adopted from that table, with D and trimming inferred from the DNA. This table has over 150,000 clones, around 84% appearing once. Germline values: CDR1 LGHNA, CDR2 YNFKEQ. V was clipped by 4 bases and J by 2 bases, with 11 bases between them. The CDR3 has 14 residues.

The specimen was PBMCs or T cells enriched from blood (not recorded which). V gene TRBV4-2 combines with J gene TRBJ1-2, with a possible D match to TRBD1 (5 bases). The origin of this receptor is a man aged 50 to 60 who had recovered from COVID-19. The CDR3 loop reads CASSPPTGNYGYTF. The CDR3 nucleotides are TGTGCCAGCAGCCCACCCACAGGCAACTATGGCTACACCTTC.